This T cell receptor beta chain derives from a study of CD8 T cells in Susac syndrome. The multiple sclerosis control cohort comprised treatment-naive individuals presenting with stable or active relapsing-remitting disease. TEMRA cells were FACS-enriched, and CD8+ and CD4+ T cells were isolated negatively. RNA, at about 0.45 to 1 ug, was reverse transcribed with random hexamers. TCRdb re-called the immunoSEQ multiplex PCR reads through MiXCR, storing one row per CDR3 protein. The data show about 180,000 distinct CDR3 sequences, 90% to 96% seen once. The CDR3 extends over 14 amino acids. The J segment lost 1 base and the V segment lost 3 bases, leaving 2 bases of the junction unmatched. Looked up from germline, CDR1 is KGHSH and CDR2 is LQKENI.

Sequenced sample: CD4+ T cells from PBMCs. V gene TRBV18 combines with J gene TRBJ1-1; 7 nucleotides match TRBD1. The receptor comes from a human donor with multiple sclerosis. The CDR3 is CASSPRQGNTEAFF. The CDR3 DNA reads as TGTGCCAGCTCACCGCGACAGGGGAACACTGAAGCTTTCTTT.